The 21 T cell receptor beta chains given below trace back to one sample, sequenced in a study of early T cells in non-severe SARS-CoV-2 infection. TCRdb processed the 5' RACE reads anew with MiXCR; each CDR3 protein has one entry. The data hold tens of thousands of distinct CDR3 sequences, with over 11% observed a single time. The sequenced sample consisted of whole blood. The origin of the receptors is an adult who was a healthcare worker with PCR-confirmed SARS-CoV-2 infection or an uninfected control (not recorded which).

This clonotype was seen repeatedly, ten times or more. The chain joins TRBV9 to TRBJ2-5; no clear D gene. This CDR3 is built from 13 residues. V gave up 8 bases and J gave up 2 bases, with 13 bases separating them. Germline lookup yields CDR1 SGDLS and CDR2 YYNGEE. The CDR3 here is CASSSGRQETQYF. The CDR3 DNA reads TGTGCCAGTTCCTCGGGCCGGCAAGAGACCCAGTACTTC.

The CDR3 here is CASSFGASTGELFF. CDR3 coding DNA: TGTGCCAGCAGCTTTGGGGCCAGCACCGGGGAGCTGTTTTTT. The chain carries TRBV7-6 and TRBJ2-2; perhaps TRBD1 as D (5 bases). This CDR3 contains 14 residues. V was pared by 3 bases and J by 4 bases, with 9 bases between. From germline, CDR1 is SGHVS and CDR2 FNYEAQ. Based on the CDR3 plus reference TRBV7-6 and TRBJ2-2, the full variable domain is GAGVSQSPRYKVTKRGQDVALRCDPISGHVSLYWYRQALGQGPEFLTYFNYEAQQDKSGLPNDRFSAERPEGSISTLTIQRTEQRDSAMYRCASSFGASTGELFFGEGSRLTVL.

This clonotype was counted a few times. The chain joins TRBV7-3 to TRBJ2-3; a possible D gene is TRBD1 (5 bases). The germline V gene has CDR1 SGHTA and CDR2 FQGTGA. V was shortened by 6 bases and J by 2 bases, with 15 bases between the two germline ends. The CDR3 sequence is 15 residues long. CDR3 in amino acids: CASSRDSPYTDTQYF. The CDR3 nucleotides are TGTGCCAGCAGTCGCGACAGCCCTTACACAGATACGCAGTATTTT. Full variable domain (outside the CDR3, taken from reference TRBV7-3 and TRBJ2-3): GAGVSQTPSNKVTEKGKYVELRCDPISGHTALYWYRQSLGQGPEFLIYFQGTGAADDSGLPNDRFFAVRPEGSVSTLKIQRTERGDSAVYLCASSRDSPYTDTQYFGPGTRLTVL.

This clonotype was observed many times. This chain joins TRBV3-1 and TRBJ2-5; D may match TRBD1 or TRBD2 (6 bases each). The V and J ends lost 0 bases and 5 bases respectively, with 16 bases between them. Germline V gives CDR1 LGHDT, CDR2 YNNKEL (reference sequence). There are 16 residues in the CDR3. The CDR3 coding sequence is TGTGCCAGCAGCCAAGATCGGGGGCAGGGGACGGAGACCCAGTACTTC. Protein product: CASSQDRGQGTETQYF.

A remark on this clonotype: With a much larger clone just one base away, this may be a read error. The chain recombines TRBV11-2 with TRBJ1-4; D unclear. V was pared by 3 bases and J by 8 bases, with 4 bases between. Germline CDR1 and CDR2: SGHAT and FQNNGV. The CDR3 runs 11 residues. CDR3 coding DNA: TGTGCCAGCAGCTTCGGCGAAAAACTGTTTTTT. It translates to CASSFGEKLFF.

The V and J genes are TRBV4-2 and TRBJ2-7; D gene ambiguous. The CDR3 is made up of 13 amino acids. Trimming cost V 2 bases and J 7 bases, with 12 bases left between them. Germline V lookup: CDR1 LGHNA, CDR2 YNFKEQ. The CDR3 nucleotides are TGTGCCAGCAGCCAATCCCTTTGGAGTGAGCAGTACTTC. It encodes CASSQSLWSEQYF.

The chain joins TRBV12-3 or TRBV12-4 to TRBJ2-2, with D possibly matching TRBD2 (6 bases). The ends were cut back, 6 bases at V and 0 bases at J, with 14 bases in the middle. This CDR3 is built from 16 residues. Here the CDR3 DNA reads TGTGCCAGCAGACGTCGGAGGGGCGCGAACACCGGGGAGCTGTTTTTT. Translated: CASRRRRGANTGELFF.

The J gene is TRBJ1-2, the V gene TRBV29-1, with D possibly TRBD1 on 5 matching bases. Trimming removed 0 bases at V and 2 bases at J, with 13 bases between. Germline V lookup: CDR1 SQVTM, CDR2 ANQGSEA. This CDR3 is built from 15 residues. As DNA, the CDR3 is TGCAGCGTTGAAGATCCGATAGGGGCGAACTATGGCTACACCTTC. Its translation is CSVEDPIGANYGYTF. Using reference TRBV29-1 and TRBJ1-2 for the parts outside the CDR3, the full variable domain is SAVISQKPSRDICQRGTSLTIQCQVDSQVTMMFWYRQQPGQSLTLIATANQGSEATYESGFVIDKFPISRPNLTFSTLTVSNMSPEDSSIYLCSVEDPIGANYGYTFGSGTRLTVV.

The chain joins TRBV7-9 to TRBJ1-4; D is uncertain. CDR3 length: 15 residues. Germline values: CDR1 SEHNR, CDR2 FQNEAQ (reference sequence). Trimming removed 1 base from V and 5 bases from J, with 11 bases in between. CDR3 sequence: CASSLGTGGNEKLFF. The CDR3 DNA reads TGTGCCAGCAGCTTAGGGACCGGAGGGAATGAAAAACTGTTTTTT. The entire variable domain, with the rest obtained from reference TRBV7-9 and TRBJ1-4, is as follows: DTGVSQNPRHKITKRGQNVTFRCDPISEHNRLYWYRQTLGQGPEFLTYFQNEAQLEKSRLLSDRFSAERPKGSFSTLEIQRTEQGDSAMYLCASSLGTGGNEKLFFGSGTQLSVL.

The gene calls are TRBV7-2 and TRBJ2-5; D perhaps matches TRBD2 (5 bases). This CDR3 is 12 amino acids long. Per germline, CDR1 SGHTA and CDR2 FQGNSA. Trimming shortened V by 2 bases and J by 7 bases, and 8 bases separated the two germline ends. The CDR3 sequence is CASSLYAGTQYF. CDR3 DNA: TGTGCCAGCAGCTTATACGCGGGGACCCAGTACTTC.

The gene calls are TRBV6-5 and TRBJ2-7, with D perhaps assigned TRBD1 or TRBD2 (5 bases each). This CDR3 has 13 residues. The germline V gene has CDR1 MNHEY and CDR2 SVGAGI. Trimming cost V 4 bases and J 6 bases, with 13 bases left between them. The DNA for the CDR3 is TGTGCCAGCAGTTTACCGGGACGGGCCGAGCAGTACTTC. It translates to CASSLPGRAEQYF.

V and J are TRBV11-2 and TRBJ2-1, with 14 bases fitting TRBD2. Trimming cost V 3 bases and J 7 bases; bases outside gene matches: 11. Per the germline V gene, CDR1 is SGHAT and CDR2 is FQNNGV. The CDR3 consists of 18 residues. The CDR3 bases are TGTGCCAGCAGCTTGGAAGGACTAGCGGGAGGTGAAGGGAATGAGCAGTTCTTC. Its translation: CASSLEGLAGGEGNEQFF.

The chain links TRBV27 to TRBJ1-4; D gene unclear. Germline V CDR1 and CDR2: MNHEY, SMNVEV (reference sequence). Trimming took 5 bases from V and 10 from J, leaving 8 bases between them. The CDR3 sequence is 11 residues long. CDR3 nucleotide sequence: TGTGCCAGCAGTCGGCGGGGAAAACTGTTTTTT. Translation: CASSRRGKLFF.

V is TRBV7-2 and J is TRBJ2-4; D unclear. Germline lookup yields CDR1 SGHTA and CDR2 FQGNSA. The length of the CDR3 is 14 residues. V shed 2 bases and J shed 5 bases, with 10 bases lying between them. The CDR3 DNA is TGTGCCAGCAGCTTATCGTACGGAGAAAACATTCAGTACTTC. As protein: CASSLSYGENIQYF.

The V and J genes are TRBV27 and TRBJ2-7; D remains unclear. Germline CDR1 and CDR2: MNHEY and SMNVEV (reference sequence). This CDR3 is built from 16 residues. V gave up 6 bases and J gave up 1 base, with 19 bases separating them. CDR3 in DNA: TGTGCCAGCAGCCCCTCCTCGGGTTCGTTTTCCTACGAGCAGTACTTC. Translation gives CASSPSSGSFSYEQYF.

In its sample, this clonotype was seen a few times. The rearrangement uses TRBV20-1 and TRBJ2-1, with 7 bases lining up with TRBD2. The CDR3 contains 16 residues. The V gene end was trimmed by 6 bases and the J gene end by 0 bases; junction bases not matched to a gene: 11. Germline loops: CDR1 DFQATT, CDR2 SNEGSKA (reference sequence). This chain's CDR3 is CSAPTSSLSSYNEQFF. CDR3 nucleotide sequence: TGCAGTGCGCCGACTAGCTCCTTGAGCTCCTACAATGAGCAGTTCTTC.

CDR3 bases: TGTGCCAGCAACGACCCGGGACAGGGGGCCTACGAGCAGTACTTC. This translates into CASNDPGQGAYEQYF. V is TRBV6-2 or TRBV6-3 and J is TRBJ2-7; 11 positions match TRBD1. V shed 7 bases, J shed 2 bases, and the junction held 7 bases outside the gene matches. Germline V lookup: CDR1 MNHEY, CDR2 SVGEGT. The CDR3 totals 15 residues.

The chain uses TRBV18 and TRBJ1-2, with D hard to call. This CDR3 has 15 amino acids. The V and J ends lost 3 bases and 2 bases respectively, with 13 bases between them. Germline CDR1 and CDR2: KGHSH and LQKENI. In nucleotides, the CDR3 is TGTGCCAGCTCACCCCCGGGCCATCGCAACTATGGCTACACCTTC. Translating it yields CASSPPGHRNYGYTF. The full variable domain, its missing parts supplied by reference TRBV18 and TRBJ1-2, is NAGVMQNPRHLVRRRGQEARLRCSPMKGHSHVYWYRQLPEEGLKFMVYLQKENIIDESGMPKERFSAEFPKEGPSILRIQQVVRGDSAAYFCASSPPGHRNYGYTFGSGTRLTVV.

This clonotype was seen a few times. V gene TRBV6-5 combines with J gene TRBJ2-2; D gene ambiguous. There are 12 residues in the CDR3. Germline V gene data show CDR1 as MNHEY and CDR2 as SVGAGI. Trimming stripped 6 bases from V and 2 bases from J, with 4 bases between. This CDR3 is CASRPNTGELFF. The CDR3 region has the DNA TGTGCCAGCAGACCCAACACCGGGGAGCTGTTTTTT.

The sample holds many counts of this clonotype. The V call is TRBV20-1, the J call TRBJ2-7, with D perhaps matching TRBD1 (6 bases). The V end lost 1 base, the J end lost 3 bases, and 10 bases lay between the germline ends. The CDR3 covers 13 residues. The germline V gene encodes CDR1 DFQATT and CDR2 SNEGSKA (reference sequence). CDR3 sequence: CSARVQGNYEQYF. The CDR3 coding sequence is TGCAGTGCTAGAGTACAGGGAAACTACGAGCAGTACTTC.

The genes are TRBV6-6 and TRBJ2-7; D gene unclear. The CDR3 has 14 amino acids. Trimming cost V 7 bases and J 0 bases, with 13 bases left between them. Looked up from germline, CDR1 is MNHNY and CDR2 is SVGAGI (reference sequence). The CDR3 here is CASTEVAYSYEQYF. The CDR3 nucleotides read TGTGCCAGCACTGAGGTGGCGTACTCCTACGAGCAGTACTTC.